These 3 T cell receptor beta chains came from one sample sequenced in a study of early T cells in non-severe SARS-CoV-2 infection. One entry per CDR3 protein results from TCRdb running MiXCR on the 5' RACE reads. The sample carries 80,000 to 95,000 distinct CDR3 sequences, approximately 16% recorded once. Material: whole blood, obtained at baseline. Receptors were obtained from an adult who was a healthcare worker with PCR-confirmed SARS-CoV-2 infection or an uninfected control (not recorded which).

V and J are TRBV13 and TRBJ2-3; 8 bases fit TRBD2. CDR3 length: 18 amino acids. Germline V CDR1 and CDR2: PRHDT, FYEKMQ (reference sequence). The trim removed 2 bases at V and 1 base at J, leaving 11 bases unmatched. The CDR3 spells CASSLSSGTLGGTDTQYF. Written as DNA, the CDR3 is TGTGCCAGCAGCTTAAGTAGCGGGACTTTGGGGGGCACAGATACGCAGTATTTT. Filled out from reference TRBV13 and TRBJ2-3, the complete variable domain reads AAGVIQSPRHLIKEKRETATLKCYPIPRHDTVYWYQQGPGQDPQFLISFYEKMQSDKGSIPDRFSAQQFSDYHSELNMSSLELGDSALYFCASSLSSGTLGGTDTQYFGPGTRLTVL.

The V call is TRBV10-2, the J call TRBJ2-3; D is uncertain. The germline CDR1 and CDR2 sequences are WSHSY and SAAADI. The V end was cut by 3 bases, the J end by 2 bases, with 12 bases between. The CDR3 is 15 amino acids. The CDR3 region has the DNA TGCGCCAGCAGTGATCCCTCCGAGGTCACAGATACGCAGTATTTT. This gives the protein CASSDPSEVTDTQYF.

The rearrangement links TRBV20-1 to TRBJ2-1; 8 bases match TRBD1. Losses at the gene ends were 0 bases for V and 6 bases for J; bases not matched to a gene: 4. Per the germline V gene, CDR1 is DFQATT and CDR2 is SNEGSKA (reference sequence). This CDR3 has 14 amino acids. The CDR3 is CSARDQGARNEQFF. The CDR3 nucleotides read TGCAGTGCTAGAGATCAGGGGGCGCGCAATGAGCAGTTCTTC.